This TCR beta chain emerged from a study of cytomegalovirus exposure and HLA in healthy donors. The V end was cut by 5 bases, the J end by 4 bases, with 18 bases between. The CDR3 extends over 16 amino acids. Both 60 Vbeta primers and 13 Jbeta primers went into the PCR. Sequenced by immunoSEQ multiplex PCR; TCRdb stores in-frame clones only, minus some. The table records 110,000 or so clones, 70% to 85% of them present only once. This clone occurred a few times. Other DNA sequences of this sample code for an identical CDR3. Sequences were obtained from PBMCs. This sequence joins TRBV23-1 and TRBJ2-1; weak D call: TRBD1 (6 bases). TRBV23-1 is assigned to the ORF class and has an uncertain function. The TCR originated in a woman in her late teens or twenties in good health and CMV-seronegative. The CDR3 spells CASSFGQSPPYNEQFF. The CDR3 region has the DNA TGCGCCAGCAGTTTCGGACAGTCACCGCCTTACAATGAGCAGTTCTTC.